One and the same sample provided the 19 T cell receptor beta chains below, sequenced in a study of blood T cells in healthy people across ages. With a J-beta primer mix and a sample-barcoded 5' primer, a second PCR ran roughly 6 to 11 cycles. TCRdb independently ran MiXCR on the 5' RACE reads; one entry per CDR3 protein. The sample yields about 640,000 distinct CDR3 sequences, about 53% seen once. The sequencing sample was made of blood. The source is a man aged 55 to 69 in good health.

The chain is built from TRBV4-1 and TRBJ1-6; possible D gene TRBD1, 6 bases. V was pared by 1 base and J by 4 bases, with 11 bases between. CDR1 and CDR2 (germline): MGHRA, YSYEKL. The CDR3 contains 16 residues. The CDR3 sequence is CASSQVGQPYNSPLHF. Here the CDR3 DNA reads TGCGCCAGCAGCCAAGTTGGACAGCCTTATAATTCACCCCTCCACTTT.

This chain uses TRBV3-1 with TRBJ1-4; D perhaps matches TRBD1 (5 bases). Deletions cut 0 bases from V and 6 bases from J, with 11 bases between. Germline-derived CDR1 and CDR2 are LGHDT and YNNKEL (reference sequence). This CDR3 is 15 amino acids long. The CDR3 region has the DNA TGTGCCAGCAGCCAAGATATCCAGGGTTATGAAAAACTGTTTTTT. It yields the protein CASSQDIQGYEKLFF. Full variable domain (rest looked up from reference TRBV3-1 and TRBJ1-4): DTAVSQTPKYLVTQMGNDKSIKCEQNLGHDTMYWYKQDSKKFLKIMFSYNNKELIINETVPNRFSPKSPDKAHLNLHINSLELGDSAVYFCASSQDIQGYEKLFFGSGTQLSVL.

The rearrangement joins TRBV7-9 to TRBJ2-7; TRBD2 might be the D (6 bases). The V and J ends lost 1 base and 0 bases respectively, with 22 bases between them. Per the germline V gene, CDR1 is SEHNR and CDR2 is FQNEAQ (reference sequence). This CDR3 has 19 residues. Here the CDR3 DNA reads TGTGCCAGCAGCTTAGTCCGGAACAGAGAGGACGGGAGCTCCTACGAGCAGTACTTC. The encoded protein is CASSLVRNREDGSSYEQYF.

This clonotype was counted once. The chain has TRBV7-9 and TRBJ1-1; D may be TRBD1 (5 bases). The CDR3 sequence is 14 residues long. V was trimmed by 6 bases and J by 1 base, leaving 12 bases between them. Germline CDR1 SEHNR, CDR2 FQNEAQ (reference sequence). The CDR3 region is CASRRGPKNTEAFF. CDR3 DNA: TGTGCCAGCAGGAGGGGACCGAAGAACACTGAAGCTTTCTTT.

The chain couples TRBV20-1 to TRBJ2-1, with a tentative D call TRBD1 (6 bases). CDR3 length equals 14 residues. CDR1 and CDR2 (germline): DFQATT, SNEGSKA (reference sequence). V lost 3 bases and J 3 bases, leaving 12 bases between the germline ends. The CDR3 loop is CSASATGFYNEQFF. Here the CDR3 DNA reads TGCAGTGCTAGTGCTACAGGGTTCTACAATGAGCAGTTCTTC.

The chain carries TRBV6-2 or TRBV6-3 and TRBJ2-6; the D call may be TRBD1 or TRBD2 (5 bases each). Germline assignment: CDR1 MNHEY and CDR2 SVGEGT. CDR3 length: 16 residues. V gave up 2 bases and J gave up 1 base, with 9 bases separating them. CDR3 nucleotide sequence: TGTGCCAGCAGTTACCCGGGGCCTTCTGGGGCCAACGTCCTGACTTTC. As protein: CASSYPGPSGANVLTF.

This chain connects TRBV21-1 to TRBJ2-6; the D segment call TRBD1 is taken from the table without a DNA check. TRBV21-1 is a listed pseudogene. This CDR3 has 21 amino acids. The CDR3 sequence: CASSKRVSPRTGRSGANVLTF. The CDR3 bases are TGTGCCAGCAGCAAAAGAGTTTCCCCTCGGACAGGACGCTCTGGGGCCAACGTCCTGACTTTC.

J is TRBJ1-4 and V is TRBV4-1, with D perhaps matching TRBD1 (5 bases). Trimming took off 6 bases at V and 6 bases at J, with 17 bases between the two ends. Germline CDR1 MGHRA, CDR2 YSYEKL. The CDR3 consists of 15 residues. As DNA, the CDR3 is TGCGCCAGCAGGGCCGCAGGGTGGTCGGATGAAAAACTGTTTTTT. Its protein is CASRAAGWSDEKLFF.

V gene TRBV10-3 combines with J gene TRBJ2-5, with D possibly being TRBD2 (6 bases). V shed 4 bases and J shed 4 bases, with 13 bases lying between them. CDR1 is ENHRY, CDR2 SYGVKD, per germline. CDR3 length: 14 amino acids. CDR3 sequence: CAISAVRGGETQYF. CDR3 nucleotides: TGTGCCATCAGTGCTGTACGGGGAGGAGAGACCCAGTACTTC.

Only a few counts were recorded for this clonotype. The genes are TRBV4-2 and TRBJ2-7; D gene unclear. Per germline, CDR1 LGHNA and CDR2 YNFKEQ. V gave up 0 bases and J gave up 9 bases, with 12 bases separating them. The CDR3 is 13 amino acids. CDR3 coding DNA: TGTGCCAGCAGCCAAGATAGGCAGGAGCGGCAGTACTTC. Translated: CASSQDRQERQYF.

The J gene is TRBJ1-4, the V gene TRBV6-5; 8 bases agree with TRBD1. The germline V gene has CDR1 MNHEY and CDR2 SVGAGI. CDR3 length equals 15 residues. V shed 5 bases, J shed 8 bases, and the junction held 10 bases outside the gene matches. The CDR3: CASSRGTGLGEKLFF. CDR3 nucleotides: TGTGCCAGCAGTCGGGGGACAGGTTTAGGGGAAAAACTGTTTTTT.

The chain recombines TRBV20-1 with TRBJ2-1; D uncertain. There are 15 residues in the CDR3. Germline values: CDR1 DFQATT, CDR2 SNEGSKA (reference sequence). The V end was cut by 1 base, the J end by 4 bases, with 14 bases between. The CDR3 region has the DNA TGCAGTGCTAGAGCCAAGTGGTCCTCGTACAATGAGCAGTTCTTC. Amino acids: CSARAKWSSYNEQFF.

The rearrangement links TRBV29-1 to TRBJ2-1; 9 bases align to TRBD2. The trim removed 1 base at V and 15 bases at J, leaving 7 bases unmatched. The CDR3 is 12 amino acids. CDR1 is SQVTM and CDR2 is ANQGSEA in the germline V gene. CDR3 sequence (DNA): TGCAGCGTTGAAGTGGGCGCGGGGGGGCCGTTCTTC. Translation: CSVEVGAGGPFF.

V is TRBV14 and J is TRBJ2-7; 8 nucleotides agree with TRBD1. There are 16 residues in the CDR3. J lost 5 bases, V lost 5 bases, and 14 bases had no gene match. Germline lookup yields CDR1 SGHDN and CDR2 FVKESK. The CDR3 sequence is CASSCRPGQEYNEQYF. The CDR3 DNA reads as TGTGCCAGCAGCTGCAGACCGGGACAGGAGTACAACGAGCAGTACTTC.

This chain connects TRBV4-2 to TRBJ1-4; D call uncertain. This CDR3 contains 11 residues. Germline loops: CDR1 LGHNA, CDR2 YNFKEQ. Trimming stripped 8 bases from V and 14 bases from J, with 15 bases between. CDR3 sequence reads: CASGVWGGLFF. CDR3 nucleotide sequence: TGTGCCAGCGGAGTCTGGGGAGGGCTGTTTTTT.

This clonotype was counted once. V usage is TRBV5-1 and J usage is TRBJ2-1; 9 bases agree with TRBD1. This CDR3 region has 15 residues. Germline CDR1 is SGHRS and CDR2 is YFSETQ. V gave up 0 bases and J gave up 9 bases; unmatched junction bases: 7. This CDR3 reads CASSLARQGVGEQFF. CDR3 nucleotide sequence: TGCGCCAGCAGCTTGGCCCGACAGGGGGTTGGTGAGCAGTTCTTC.

V is TRBV9 and J is TRBJ1-1; D is undetermined. V dropped 4 bases and J dropped 5 bases, with 6 bases sitting between them. Germline V gene sequence: CDR1 SGDLS, CDR2 YYNGEE. This CDR3 is 11 amino acids long. In DNA, the CDR3 is TGTGCCAGCAGCCCCCTAACTGAAGCTTTCTTT. It codes for CASSPLTEAFF.

J is TRBJ1-1 and V is TRBV20-1; no clear D. This CDR3 region has 10 residues. Trimming took 1 base from V and 5 from J, leaving 2 bases between them. Germline CDR1 reads DFQATT; CDR2 reads SNEGSKA (reference sequence). The CDR3 DNA is TGCAGTGCTAGAGCAACTGAAGCTTTCTTT. Its translation is CSARATEAFF.

This chain links TRBV12-3 or TRBV12-4 with TRBJ2-5; 10 nucleotides agree with TRBD1. This CDR3 has 15 amino acids. V lost 6 bases, J lost 4 bases, and 8 bases stayed unmatched. CDR3 nucleotide sequence: TGTGCCAGCAGCACCGGGACAGGGGATCTAGAGACCCAGTACTTC. It yields the protein CASSTGTGDLETQYF.